Included here is one TCR beta chain sequence, with context. Its antigen is not known. This sample is drawn from a study of cytomegalovirus exposure and HLA in healthy donors. The germline V gene encodes CDR1 SGHTS and CDR2 YDEGEE. V was cut by 4 bases and J by 2 bases, with 19 bases left in between. This CDR3 comprises 17 residues. PCR primers comprised 60 Vbeta and 13 Jbeta primers. TCRdb's copy holds only in-frame clones and misses some; the assay was immunoSEQ multiplex PCR. The table shows about 190,000 clones, with roughly 75% occurring only once. Notes on the study in general: Apparent HLA restriction characterized most CMV-associated TCR beta chains in a later analysis. Fewer N-insertions than the roughly 630-donor mean were reportedly shown by an Asian-associated ancestry cluster in a later analysis. It was 150 or so TCR beta chains that were listed as cytomegalovirus-associated. Reports described diagnosis of cytomegalovirus status by the classifier as highly specific and sensitive.

Sequences were obtained from PBMCs. This clonotype was obtained from a man aged 25-45 years in good health and CMV-seropositive. This chain joins TRBV5-8 and TRBJ2-1; D possibly corresponds to TRBD2 (7 bases). CDR3 nucleotide sequence: TGTGCCAGCAGCCCGGTTGGGGGGGCGCTGACCTACAATGAGCAGTTCTTC. Its translation: CASSPVGGALTYNEQFF.